The 18 T cell receptor beta chains reported below all come from one sample, sequenced in a study of cytomegalovirus exposure and HLA in healthy donors. 13 Jbeta primers and 60 Vbeta primers were used for the PCR. Sequenced by immunoSEQ multiplex PCR; TCRdb stores in-frame clones only, minus some. Of some 190,000 clones listed, about nine tenths are singletons. Sequencing used PBMCs. The receptors here all came from a boy under 10 years old in good health and CMV-seronegative.

A note on this clone: The junction departs from germline at one end; a sequencing error may be responsible. The chain uses TRBV20-1 and TRBJ2-1; D unclear. The CDR3 extends over 10 amino acids. Germline CDR1 is DFQATT and CDR2 is SNEGSKA (reference sequence). The CDR3 loop reads CSAKNNEQFF. CDR3 DNA: TGCAGTGCTAAAAACAACGAGCAGTTCTTC.

The chain combines TRBV2 with TRBJ1-2, with a possible D match to TRBD1 (5 bases). Germline loops: CDR1 SNHLY, CDR2 FYNNEI. The CDR3 loop spans 14 amino acids. V was pared by 1 base and J by 6 bases, with 12 bases between. DNA of the CDR3: TGTGCCAGCAGTGAAGGACGCAGGGCGGATGGCTACACCTTC. This translates into CASSEGRRADGYTF.

V usage is TRBV18 and J usage is TRBJ1-1; 8 nucleotides line up with TRBD1. The CDR3 sequence is 15 residues long. Germline V gene sequence: CDR1 KGHSH, CDR2 LQKENI. V dropped 3 bases and J dropped 1; count of bases not matched to a gene: 4. Written as DNA, the CDR3 is TGTGCCAGCTCACCGAAGGACAGGGCGAACACTGAAGCTTTCTTT. This sequence encodes CASSPKDRANTEAFF. The variable domain in full, completed from reference TRBV18 and TRBJ1-1, reads NAGVMQNPRHLVRRRGQEARLRCSPMKGHSHVYWYRQLPEEGLKFMVYLQKENIIDESGMPKERFSAEFPKEGPSILRIQQVVRGDSAAYFCASSPKDRANTEAFFGQGTRLTVV.

The CDR3 reads CASSLGGHEQYF. CDR3 coding DNA: TGCGCCAGCAGCTTGGGGGGGCACGAGCAGTACTTC. The chain recombines TRBV5-1 with TRBJ2-5, with D possibly matching TRBD1 (6 bases). The J call is uncertain, as TRBJ2-7 better fits the DNA end. Germline CDR1 SGHRS, CDR2 YFSETQ. This CDR3 is 12 amino acids long.

J is TRBJ1-1 and V is TRBV5-5, with D maybe TRBD1 (6 bases). This CDR3 has 13 residues. CDR1 is SGHKS, CDR2 YYEKEE, per germline (reference sequence). Deletions cut 4 bases from V and 6 bases from J, with 13 bases between. The CDR3 DNA reads as TGTGCCAGCAGCCTCGGGACACCCTCTGAAGCTTTCTTT. Protein sequence: CASSLGTPSEAFF.

This chain links TRBV5-5 with TRBJ1-2; 11 nucleotides agree with TRBD1. With V trimmed by 7 bases and J by 6 bases, 11 bases remained unmatched. This CDR3 comprises 15 residues. CDR1 is SGHKS, CDR2 YYEKEE, per germline (reference sequence). CDR3 sequence reads: CASGVARTGGDGYTF. In DNA, the CDR3 is TGTGCCAGCGGCGTTGCCCGGACAGGGGGCGATGGCTACACCTTC.

The chain has TRBV9 and TRBJ1-4; a weak D match, TRBD1 (5 bases). V was trimmed by 7 bases and J by 3 bases, leaving 10 bases between them. Germline V gene lookup returns CDR1 SGDLS and CDR2 YYNGEE. The CDR3 loop spans 13 amino acids. CDR3 sequence (DNA): TGTGCCAGCGCTGGGGGGGCTAATGAAAAACTGTTTTTT. Its protein product is CASAGGANEKLFF.

The V and J genes are TRBV28 and TRBJ2-7; D is perhaps TRBD2 (5 bases). The CDR3 loop spans 15 amino acids. Germline loops: CDR1 MDHEN, CDR2 SYDVKM. Trimming cost V 5 bases and J 0 bases, with 14 bases left between them. The CDR3 here is CASSQTAAGSYEQYF. CDR3 nucleotide sequence: TGTGCCAGCAGTCAAACCGCCGCGGGCTCCTACGAGCAGTACTTC.

This chain joins TRBV7-3 and TRBJ2-7; D is perhaps TRBD2 (5 bases). V gave up 2 bases and J gave up 3 bases, with 8 bases separating them. Germline values: CDR1 SGHTA, CDR2 FQGTGA. The CDR3 runs 13 residues. CDR3 nucleotides: TGTGCCAGCAGCTTACGCCGGGACTACGAGCAGTACTTC. This translates into CASSLRRDYEQYF. The whole variable domain, filled in from reference TRBV7-3 and TRBJ2-7, reads GAGVSQTPSNKVTEKGKYVELRCDPISGHTALYWYRQSLGQGPEFLIYFQGTGAADDSGLPNDRFFAVRPEGSVSTLKIQRTERGDSAVYLCASSLRRDYEQYFGPGTRLTVT.

The chain employs TRBV10-3 and TRBJ2-7, with TRBD1 matching over 7 bases. J lost 0 bases, V lost 4 bases, and 3 bases had no gene match. The CDR3 totals 14 residues. The germline CDR1 and CDR2 sequences are ENHRY and SYGVKD. CDR3 region: CAISADRFSYEQYF. The CDR3, as DNA: TGTGCCATCAGTGCGGACAGGTTCTCCTACGAGCAGTACTTC.

As to this clone: Other nucleotide sequences in the sample specify the same CDR3. This CDR3 reads CASSFRGETQYF. The CDR3 DNA sequence: TGTGCCAGCAGTTTTAGGGGGGAGACCCAGTACTTC. The chain carries TRBV27 and TRBJ2-5; possibly TRBD1 for D (6 bases). The V end was cut by 3 bases, the J end by 5 bases, with 7 bases between. CDR3 length: 12 amino acids. Germline CDR1 is MNHEY and CDR2 is SMNVEV (reference sequence).

V usage is TRBV7-2 and J usage is TRBJ1-2, with TRBD1 identical over 8 bases. Trimming at V came to 5 bases and at J to 4 bases, leaving 12 bases not matched to a gene. The CDR3 loop spans 16 amino acids. Germline CDR1 reads SGHTA; CDR2 reads FQGNSA. CDR3 protein: CASSQGQGPTFYGYTF. CDR3 bases: TGTGCCAGCAGCCAAGGACAGGGCCCTACTTTCTATGGCTACACCTTC.

The chain uses TRBV12-5 and TRBJ2-5; weak D call: TRBD1 (6 bases). Trimming took 6 bases from V and 5 from J, leaving 13 bases between them. CDR1 and CDR2 from the germline V gene are LGHNT and FRNRAP. This CDR3 has 13 amino acids. This CDR3 reads CASGSTGMETQYF. CDR3 bases: TGTGCTAGTGGGTCAACAGGGATGGAGACCCAGTACTTC. Variable domain in full (rest from reference TRBV12-5 and TRBJ2-5): DARVTQTPRHKVTEMGQEVTMRCQPILGHNTVFWYRQTMMQGLELLAYFRNRAPLDDSGMPKDRFSAEMPDATLATLKIQPSEPRDSAVYFCASGSTGMETQYFGPGTRLLVL.

The rearrangement joins TRBV5-1 to TRBJ2-7; weak D call: TRBD1 (6 bases). The V end lost 3 bases, the J end lost 6 bases, and 13 bases lay between the germline ends. Germline V CDR1 and CDR2: SGHRS, YFSETQ. CDR3 length: 13 residues. CDR3 loop: CASSSRDNTEQYF. CDR3 bases: TGCGCCAGCAGCTCCCGGGACAATACCGAGCAGTACTTC.

The chain has TRBV28 and TRBJ1-2; 7 nucleotides align to TRBD1. CDR1 and CDR2 (germline): MDHEN, SYDVKM. Germline trimming cut 3 bases from V and 4 bases from J; bases unmatched to any gene: 8. The CDR3 contains 15 residues. The CDR3 sequence is CASSLTGSQGYGYTF. The CDR3 region has the DNA TGTGCCAGCAGTTTGACAGGGTCGCAAGGCTATGGCTACACCTTC.

The CDR3 sequence: CASSLTAGLAGELFF. The CDR3 coding sequence is TGTGCCAGCAGCTTAACGGCAGGGCTGGCCGGGGAGCTGTTTTTT. The chain couples TRBV7-3 to TRBJ2-2; a weak D match, TRBD1 (5 bases). The CDR3 runs to 15 residues. The germline V gene has CDR1 SGHTA and CDR2 FQGTGA. V gave up 0 bases and J gave up 6 bases, with 11 bases separating them.

The chain joins TRBV14 to TRBJ2-1, with TRBD2 as a possible D gene (6 bases). The V gene's germline CDR1 is SGHDN and CDR2 FVKESK. The ends were cut back, 4 bases at V and 2 bases at J, with 12 bases in the middle. The CDR3 contains 15 residues. CDR3 nucleotides: TGTGCCAGCAGCCCTTGGCGGGAAGCCTACAATGAGCAGTTCTTC. Amino acids: CASSPWREAYNEQFF.

The chain carries TRBV19 and TRBJ2-4; D not certain. Germline values: CDR1 LNHDA, CDR2 SQIVND (reference sequence). V lost 8 bases and J 1 base, leaving 15 bases between the germline ends. The length of the CDR3 is 15 residues. This chain's CDR3 is CASLSVLGAKNIQYF. The CDR3 DNA is TGTGCCAGTCTCTCCGTTCTGGGCGCCAAAAACATTCAGTACTTC.